The following is a TCR beta chain sequence with its context. The record originates from a study of T cell changes during pregnancy in multiple sclerosis. Sequenced by immunoSEQ multiplex PCR; TCRdb stores in-frame clones only, minus some. The sample records roughly 70,000 clones, 85% to 95% being singletons. Germline values: CDR1 MDHEN, CDR2 SYDVKM. The CDR3 consists of 13 residues. V lost 2 bases and J 6 bases, leaving 10 bases between the germline ends. The input for sequencing was peripheral blood, taken in the third trimester of pregnancy. The chain couples TRBV28 to TRBJ1-2, with D perhaps TRBD1 (5 bases). This receptor was taken from a female donor in good health, enrolled as a control in a pregnancy study. DNA of the CDR3: TGTGCCAGCAGTTTAGACAGCGGGGATGGCTACACCTTC. Protein sequence: CASSLDSGDGYTF.